The 23 T cell receptor beta chains below were found in one sample sequenced in a study of OX40 agonist ivuxolimab in advanced cancers. Using immunoSEQ multiplex PCR, the repertoire was profiled, and TCRdb retains in-frame clones only, with some absent. The sample comprises tens of thousands of clones, 76% of which are singletons, and 20% to 25% rests with the top ten. Material: CD4+ or CD8+ T cells sorted from blood, obtained in a trial of the OX40 agonist ivuxolimab. The source is an adult with an advanced solid tumor such as melanoma, head and neck, liver or kidney cancer.

Written as DNA, the CDR3 is TGCGCCAGCAGCTTGGTTGAGGGACAGGCTATCTACGAGCAGTACGTC. Its translation: CASSLVEGQAIYEQYV. The rearrangement uses TRBV5-1 and TRBJ2-7; TRBD1 aligns across 8 bases. Germline values: CDR1 SGHRS, CDR2 YFSETQ. There are 16 residues in the CDR3. The junction had 8 bases not matched to a gene; V was cut back by 0 bases and J by 3 bases.

The chain has TRBV9 and TRBJ2-3; 10 nucleotides match TRBD1. J was trimmed by 5 bases and V by 4 bases; bases with no gene match: 7. Germline V gene sequence: CDR1 SGDLS, CDR2 YYNGEE. CDR3 size: 15 residues. This CDR3 is CASSPRTGGIDTQYF. The CDR3 DNA reads as TGTGCCAGCAGCCCCCGGACAGGGGGGATAGATACGCAGTATTTT.

This clone was seen just once. Since a much larger clone is just one base distant, this may be a read error. At the DNA level, this CDR3 is encoded by other sequences in the same sample as well. The chain couples TRBV9 to TRBJ1-3; D gene uncertain. The CDR3 is 12 residues long. Germline V gives CDR1 SGDLS, CDR2 YYNGEE. The CDR3 DNA is TGCGCCAGCAGCGTAGCGGGAAACACCATATATTTT. Protein sequence: CASSVAGNTIYF.

This rearrangement joins TRBV5-1 to TRBJ2-2, with 9 bases aligning to TRBD1. CDR3 length equals 15 residues. Germline loops: CDR1 SGHRS, CDR2 YFSETQ. Unmatched junction bases numbered 4, after V lost 7 bases and J lost 0 bases. CDR3 DNA sequence: TGCGCCAGCCGACAGGGGGTTACGAACACCGGGGAGCTGTTTTTT. Amino acid sequence: CASRQGVTNTGELFF. The full variable domain, in which reference TRBV5-1 and TRBJ2-2 provide the parts outside the CDR3, is KAGVTQTPRYLIKTRGQQVTLSCSPISGHRSVSWYQQTPGQGLQFLFEYFSETQRNKGNFPGRFSGRQFSNSRSEMNVSTLELGDSALYLCASRQGVTNTGELFFGEGSRLTVL.

This chain uses TRBV10-3 with TRBJ2-5; D is unresolved. The end of the DNA is better explained by TRBJ2-7, so the J call may be wrong. The CDR3 totals 16 residues. CDR1 and CDR2 (germline): ENHRY, SYGVKD. The CDR3 protein is CAISDQIGVASYEQYF. The CDR3 DNA follows: TGTGCCATCAGTGATCAAATTGGGGTGGCGTCCTACGAGCAGTACTTC.

In this sample, this clone turned up a few times. The rearrangement links TRBV5-1 to TRBJ1-1; tentative D call: TRBD1 (5 bases). The germline CDR1 and CDR2 sequences are SGHRS and YFSETQ. Trimming took off 5 bases at V and 1 base at J, with 9 bases between the two ends. The CDR3 totals 13 residues. This CDR3 is CASRQGKNTEAFF. The CDR3 DNA sequence: TGCGCCAGCAGGCAGGGAAAGAACACTGAAGCTTTCTTT.

The chain carries TRBV10-3 and TRBJ2-7; 8 nucleotides line up with TRBD1. The CDR3 has 13 amino acids. Germline CDR1 reads ENHRY; CDR2 reads SYGVKD. V shed 8 bases and J 5 bases; nucleotides not matched to a gene: 8. CDR3 amino acids: CAIDRGGGDEQYF. CDR3 DNA sequence: TGTGCCATCGACAGGGGAGGTGGCGACGAGCAGTACTTC.

The gene calls are TRBV7-2 and TRBJ1-1; no reliable D call. This CDR3 comprises 13 residues. Trimming stripped 3 bases from V and 4 bases from J, with 9 bases between. Germline CDR1 and CDR2: SGHTA and FQGNSA. The CDR3 DNA reads TGTGCCAGCAGCTTTTCAGCCTTCACTGAAGCTTTCTTT. It encodes CASSFSAFTEAFF.

This clone was recorded only once. A read error is the likely source, as a far larger clone sits one nucleotide away. The chain employs TRBV5-8 and TRBJ1-2, with D unclear. This CDR3 has 15 residues. V was trimmed by 0 bases and J by 6 bases, leaving 15 bases between them. Germline V gene data show CDR1 as SGHTS and CDR2 as YDEGEE. This chain's CDR3 is CASSLESWARDGYTF. DNA of the CDR3: TGTGCCAGCAGCTTGGAGTCCTGGGCTCGCGATGGCTACACCTTC.

V usage is TRBV10-3 and J usage is TRBJ2-1, with D possibly being TRBD1 (6 bases). The CDR3 consists of 12 residues. Looked up from germline, CDR1 is ENHRY and CDR2 is SYGVKD. Between the trimmed V and J ends, which lost 5 bases and 10 bases, there was a span of 12 bases. The CDR3 spells CAISKQGDEQFF. CDR3 nucleotides: TGTGCCATCAGTAAACAGGGAGACGAGCAGTTCTTC.

The gene calls are TRBV6-5 and TRBJ1-1; 8 nucleotides agree with TRBD1. Germline CDR1 reads MNHEY; CDR2 reads SVGAGI. This CDR3 has 14 residues. Trimming took 8 bases from V and 5 from J; bases not matched to a gene: 10. The CDR3 DNA reads as TGTGCCAGCGCAGGCACACAGGGGGGAACTGAAGCTTTCTTT. Encoded protein: CASAGTQGGTEAFF.

V usage is TRBV7-8 and J usage is TRBJ1-5; 9 bases map to TRBD1. The CDR3 has 15 amino acids. With V trimmed by 5 bases and J by 8 bases, 10 bases remained unmatched. CDR1 and CDR2 (germline): SGHVS, FQNEAQ. The CDR3 coding sequence is TGTGCCAGCAGCGTATACGGACAGGGGTACGAGCCCCAGCATTTT. Protein sequence: CASSVYGQGYEPQHF.

This chain connects TRBV19 to TRBJ2-6; TRBD1 matches at 10 bases. CDR3 length: 18 residues. Trimming took 6 bases from V and 2 from J; bases not matched to a gene: 10. Germline V gives CDR1 LNHDA, CDR2 SQIVND (reference sequence). CDR3 DNA: TGTGCCAGTAGCAAAGTAGGACAGGGGGGAACTGGGGCCAACGTCCTGACTTTC. Residues: CASSKVGQGGTGANVLTF.

The genes are TRBV6-1 and TRBJ1-5; D call uncertain. V was trimmed by 8 bases and J by 7 bases, leaving 15 bases between them. The CDR3 sequence is 13 residues long. Germline V lookup: CDR1 MNHNS, CDR2 SASEGT. The CDR3 nucleotides read TGTGCCAGCCACGGGGAGGGAGACCAGCCCCAGCATTTT. It is translated as CASHGEGDQPQHF.

This clone appeared a few times. The rearrangement uses TRBV9 and TRBJ2-5; a possible D gene is TRBD2 (7 bases). The CDR3 length is 15 residues. Germline CDR1 reads SGDLS; CDR2 reads YYNGEE. The V and J ends lost 4 bases and 0 bases respectively, with 13 bases between them. The CDR3 spells CASSLGGVYQETQYF. Written as DNA, the CDR3 is TGTGCCAGCAGCTTAGGGGGGGTCTACCAAGAGACCCAGTACTTC. The whole variable domain, remainder taken from reference TRBV9 and TRBJ2-5, is DSGVTQTPKHLITATGQRVTLRCSPRSGDLSVYWYQQSLDQGLQFLIQYYNGEERAKGNILERFSAQQFPDLHSELNLSSLELGDSALYFCASSLGGVYQETQYFGPGTRLLVL.

The rearrangement uses TRBV5-4 and TRBJ2-7; 9 positions match TRBD1. CDR1 and CDR2 (germline): SGHNT, YYREEE (reference sequence). The CDR3 runs 14 residues. V gave up 3 bases and J gave up 7 bases; unmatched junction bases: 8. CDR3 nucleotides: TGTGCCAGCAGCTGGGACAGGGAACAACGGGAGCAGTACGTC. Translation gives CASSWDREQREQYV.

The rearrangement joins TRBV5-1 to TRBJ1-5; D may be TRBD1 (6 bases). Trimming shortened V by 5 bases and J by 4 bases, and 13 bases separated the two germline ends. Looked up from germline, CDR1 is SGHRS and CDR2 is YFSETQ. The CDR3 spans 14 residues. CDR3 protein: CASSPDSSNQPQHF. CDR3 nucleotides: TGCGCCAGCAGTCCGGACAGCTCGAATCAGCCCCAGCATTTT.

V and J are TRBV6-6 and TRBJ1-5; D not certain. Trimming cost V 6 bases and J 9 bases, with 15 bases left between them. CDR1 is MNHNY, CDR2 SVGAGI, per germline (reference sequence). The CDR3 is 13 amino acids. The CDR3 region is CASSDGVLGPQHF. The DNA of the CDR3 is TGTGCCAGCAGCGATGGGGTCTTAGGGCCCCAGCATTTT.

This chain connects TRBV7-2 to TRBJ1-2, with 7 bases fitting TRBD1. Germline values: CDR1 SGHTA, CDR2 FQGNSA. This CDR3 contains 15 residues. V gave up 2 bases and J gave up 1 base; unmatched junction bases: 4. The DNA of the CDR3 is TGTGCCAGCAGCTTAAGCCAGGGGGTTAACTATGGCTACACCTTC. It translates to CASSLSQGVNYGYTF.

The genes are TRBV10-1 and TRBJ2-6, with a tentative D call TRBD1 (6 bases). CDR3 size: 15 residues. Germline CDR1 and CDR2: WNHNN and SYGVQD (reference sequence). Trimming cost V 6 bases and J 2 bases, with 11 bases left between them. This chain's CDR3 is CASSPRGPGANVLTF. CDR3 in DNA: TGCGCCAGCAGCCCCAGGGGCCCTGGGGCCAACGTCCTGACTTTC.

The CDR3 reads CAWSRIQGHYGYTF. The CDR3 nucleotides read TGTGCCTGGAGCCGAATACAGGGACACTATGGCTACACCTTC. This chain connects TRBV30 to TRBJ1-2; D is possibly TRBD1 (6 bases). In germline, CDR1 is GTSNPN, CDR2 SVGIG (reference sequence). The CDR3 runs 14 residues. Trimming removed 3 bases from V and 3 bases from J, with 14 bases in between.

The chain employs TRBV27 and TRBJ1-1, with D tentatively TRBD1 (5 bases). CDR3 length equals 15 residues. From germline, CDR1 is MNHEY and CDR2 SMNVEV (reference sequence). Trimming cost V 4 bases and J 6 bases, with 18 bases left between them. The CDR3, as DNA: TGTGCCAGCAGTTCGGGGCTCCTAACCGTCCCTGAAGCTTTCTTT. Translated, it gives CASSSGLLTVPEAFF.

This clone was observed a single time. The genes are TRBV5-1 and TRBJ1-2; 11 positions agree with TRBD1. Germline values: CDR1 SGHRS, CDR2 YFSETQ. The CDR3 extends over 15 amino acids. V was clipped by 4 bases and J by 6 bases; unmatched bases: 8. CDR3 loop: CASSPGGQGVDGYTF. DNA for the CDR3: TGCGCCAGCAGCCCCGGGGGACAGGGGGTCGATGGCTACACCTTC.